This TCR beta chain was recovered during a study of T cell responses to AZD1222 COVID-19 vaccine. V lost 6 bases and J lost 6, with 16 bases in between. The CDR3 totals 15 residues. Germline loops: CDR1 SGHRS, CDR2 YFSETQ. Sequenced by immunoSEQ multiplex PCR; TCRdb stores in-frame clones only, minus some. The table has 95,000 to 150,000 clones, just over 90% seen once. This clonotype originated in an adult who received the AZD1222 COVID-19 vaccine. The chain carries TRBV5-1 and TRBJ1-6; a weak D match, TRBD1 (5 bases). The sequencing used peripheral blood, collected 28 days after the second AZD1222 dose. The CDR3 DNA sequence: TGCGCCAGCACCCCCCGAGGGGATCCTAATTCACCCCTCCACTTT. Its protein is CASTPRGDPNSPLHF.